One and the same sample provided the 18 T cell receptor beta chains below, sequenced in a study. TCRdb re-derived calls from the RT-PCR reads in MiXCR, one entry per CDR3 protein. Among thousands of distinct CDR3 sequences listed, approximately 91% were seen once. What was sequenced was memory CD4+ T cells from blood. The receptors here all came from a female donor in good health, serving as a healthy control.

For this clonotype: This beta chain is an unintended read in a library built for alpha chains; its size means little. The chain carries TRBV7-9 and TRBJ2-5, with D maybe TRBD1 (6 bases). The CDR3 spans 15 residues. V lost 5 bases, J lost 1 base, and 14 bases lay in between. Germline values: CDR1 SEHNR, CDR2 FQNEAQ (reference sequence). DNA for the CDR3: TGTGCCAGCAGCCCTGTACAGGGCCGCCAAGAGACCCAGTACTTC. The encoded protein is CASSPVQGRQETQYF.

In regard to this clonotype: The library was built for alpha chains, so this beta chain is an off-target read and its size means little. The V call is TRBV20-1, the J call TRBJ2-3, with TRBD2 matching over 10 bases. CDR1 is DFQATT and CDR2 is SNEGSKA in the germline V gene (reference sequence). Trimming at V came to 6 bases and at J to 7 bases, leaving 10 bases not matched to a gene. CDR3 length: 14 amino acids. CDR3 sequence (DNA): TGCAGTGCCGAACACAGCGGGAGGGCCCATACGCAGTATTTT. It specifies CSAEHSGRAHTQYF.

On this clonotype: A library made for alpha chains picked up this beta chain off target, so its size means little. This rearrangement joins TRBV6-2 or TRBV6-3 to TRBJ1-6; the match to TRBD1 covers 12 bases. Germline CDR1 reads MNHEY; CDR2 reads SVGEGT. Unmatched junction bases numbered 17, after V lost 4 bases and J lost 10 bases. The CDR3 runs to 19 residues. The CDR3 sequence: CASSSLRGTGGLRGSPLHF. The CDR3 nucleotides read TGTGCCAGCAGTTCACTCCGAGGGACAGGGGGCTTAAGGGGGTCACCCCTCCACTTT.

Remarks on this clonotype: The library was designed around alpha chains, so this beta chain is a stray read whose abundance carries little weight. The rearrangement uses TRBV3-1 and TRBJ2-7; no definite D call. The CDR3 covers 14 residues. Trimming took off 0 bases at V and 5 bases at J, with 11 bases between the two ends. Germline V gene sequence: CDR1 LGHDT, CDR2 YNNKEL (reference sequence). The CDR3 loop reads CASSQEGIRDEQYF. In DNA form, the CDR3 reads TGTGCCAGCAGCCAAGAAGGTATTAGGGACGAGCAGTACTTC.

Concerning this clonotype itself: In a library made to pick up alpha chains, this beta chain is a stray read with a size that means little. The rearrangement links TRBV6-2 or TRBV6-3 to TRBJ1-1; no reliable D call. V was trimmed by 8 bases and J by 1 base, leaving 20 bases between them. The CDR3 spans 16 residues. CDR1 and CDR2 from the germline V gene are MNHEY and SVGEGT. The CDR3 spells CASPGAGFRSNTEAFF. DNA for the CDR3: TGTGCCAGCCCCGGTGCCGGGTTCCGTTCGAACACTGAAGCTTTCTTT.

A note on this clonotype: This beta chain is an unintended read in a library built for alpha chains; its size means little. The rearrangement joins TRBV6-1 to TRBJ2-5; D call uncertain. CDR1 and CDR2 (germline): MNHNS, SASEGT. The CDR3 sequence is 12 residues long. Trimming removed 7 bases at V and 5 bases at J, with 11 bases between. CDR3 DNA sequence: TGTGCCAGCACTACAGTTCGGGAGACCCAGTACTTC. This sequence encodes CASTTVRETQYF.

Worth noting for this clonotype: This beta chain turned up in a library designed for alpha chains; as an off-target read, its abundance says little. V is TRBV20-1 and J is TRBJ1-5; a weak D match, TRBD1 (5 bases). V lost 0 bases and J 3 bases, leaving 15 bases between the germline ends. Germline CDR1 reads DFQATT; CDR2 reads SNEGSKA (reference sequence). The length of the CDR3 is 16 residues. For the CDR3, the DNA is TGCAGTGCTAGAGATGGCCGCGACAGCTACAATCAGCCCCAGCATTTT. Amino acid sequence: CSARDGRDSYNQPQHF.

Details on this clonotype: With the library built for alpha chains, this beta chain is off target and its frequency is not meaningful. CDR3 nucleotide sequence: TGTGCCAGCAGTTACCCTCCCGGGACAGGGGCTTGGGAGACCCAGTACTTC. This gives the protein CASSYPPGTGAWETQYF. V usage is TRBV6-2 or TRBV6-3 and J usage is TRBJ2-5, with TRBD1 matching 10 bases. The germline gives CDR1 MNHEY, CDR2 SVGEGT. V gave up 2 bases and J gave up 5 bases; unmatched junction bases: 11. The CDR3 has 17 residues.

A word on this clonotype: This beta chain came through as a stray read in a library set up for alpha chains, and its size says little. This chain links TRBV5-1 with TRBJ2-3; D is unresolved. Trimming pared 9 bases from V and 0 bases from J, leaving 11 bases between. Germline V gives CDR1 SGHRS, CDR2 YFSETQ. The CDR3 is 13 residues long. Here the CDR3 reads CATSDPSTDTQYF. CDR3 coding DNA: TGCGCCACCTCCGACCCCAGCACAGATACGCAGTATTTT. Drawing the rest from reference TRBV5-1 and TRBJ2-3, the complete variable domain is KAGVTQTPRYLIKTRGQQVTLSCSPISGHRSVSWYQQTPGQGLQFLFEYFSETQRNKGNFPGRFSGRQFSNSRSEMNVSTLELGDSALYLCATSDPSTDTQYFGPGTRLTVL.

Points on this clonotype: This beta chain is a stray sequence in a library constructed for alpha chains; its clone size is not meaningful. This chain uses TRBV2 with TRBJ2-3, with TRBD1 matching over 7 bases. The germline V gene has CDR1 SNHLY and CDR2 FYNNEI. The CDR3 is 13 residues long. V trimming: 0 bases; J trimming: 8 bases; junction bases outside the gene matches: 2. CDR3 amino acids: CASSEAGDSTQYF. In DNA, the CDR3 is TGTGCCAGCAGTGAAGCGGGGGACAGTACGCAGTATTTT.

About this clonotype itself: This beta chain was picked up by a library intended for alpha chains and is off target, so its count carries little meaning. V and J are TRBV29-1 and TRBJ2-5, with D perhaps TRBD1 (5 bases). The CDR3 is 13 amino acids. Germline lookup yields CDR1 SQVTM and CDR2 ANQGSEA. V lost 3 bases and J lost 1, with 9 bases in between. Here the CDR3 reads CSVDAGLQETQYF. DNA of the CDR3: TGCAGCGTTGATGCAGGGCTCCAAGAGACCCAGTACTTC. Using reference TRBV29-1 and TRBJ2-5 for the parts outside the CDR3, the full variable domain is SAVISQKPSRDICQRGTSLTIQCQVDSQVTMMFWYRQQPGQSLTLIATANQGSEATYESGFVIDKFPISRPNLTFSTLTVSNMSPEDSSIYLCSVDAGLQETQYFGPGTRLLVL.

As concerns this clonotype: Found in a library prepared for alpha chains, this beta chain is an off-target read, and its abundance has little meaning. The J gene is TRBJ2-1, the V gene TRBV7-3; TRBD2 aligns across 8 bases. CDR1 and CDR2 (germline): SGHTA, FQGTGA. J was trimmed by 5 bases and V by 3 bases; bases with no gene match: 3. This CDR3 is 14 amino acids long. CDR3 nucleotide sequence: TGTGCCAGCAGCTTTAGCGGGGCGAACAATGAGCAGTTCTTC. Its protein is CASSFSGANNEQFF.

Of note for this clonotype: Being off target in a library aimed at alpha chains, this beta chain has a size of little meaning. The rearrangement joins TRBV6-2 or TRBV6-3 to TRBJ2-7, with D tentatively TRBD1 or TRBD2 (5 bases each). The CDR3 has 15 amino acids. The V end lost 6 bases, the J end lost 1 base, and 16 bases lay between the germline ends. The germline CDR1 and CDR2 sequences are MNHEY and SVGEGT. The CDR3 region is CASSGGSGLSYEQYF. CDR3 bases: TGTGCCAGCAGCGGAGGATCAGGGCTATCCTACGAGCAGTACTTC.

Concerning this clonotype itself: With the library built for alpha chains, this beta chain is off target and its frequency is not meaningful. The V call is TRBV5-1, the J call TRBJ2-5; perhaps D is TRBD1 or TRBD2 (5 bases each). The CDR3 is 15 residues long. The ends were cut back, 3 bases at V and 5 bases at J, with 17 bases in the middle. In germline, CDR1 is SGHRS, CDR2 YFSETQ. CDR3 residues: CASSSGTGTVETQYF. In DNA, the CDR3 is TGCGCCAGCAGCTCTGGTACCGGGACGGTGGAGACCCAGTACTTC. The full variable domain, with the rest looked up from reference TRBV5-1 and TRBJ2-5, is KAGVTQTPRYLIKTRGQQVTLSCSPISGHRSVSWYQQTPGQGLQFLFEYFSETQRNKGNFPGRFSGRQFSNSRSEMNVSTLELGDSALYLCASSSGTGTVETQYFGPGTRLLVL.

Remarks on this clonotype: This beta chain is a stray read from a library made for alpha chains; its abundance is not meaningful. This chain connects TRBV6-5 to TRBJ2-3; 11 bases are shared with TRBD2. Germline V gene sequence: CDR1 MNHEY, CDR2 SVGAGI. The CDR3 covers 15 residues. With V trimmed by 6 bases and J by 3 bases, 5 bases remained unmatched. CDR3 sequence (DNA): TGTGCCAGCAGGTTAGCGGGAGGGCAAACAGATACGCAGTATTTT. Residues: CASRLAGGQTDTQYF.

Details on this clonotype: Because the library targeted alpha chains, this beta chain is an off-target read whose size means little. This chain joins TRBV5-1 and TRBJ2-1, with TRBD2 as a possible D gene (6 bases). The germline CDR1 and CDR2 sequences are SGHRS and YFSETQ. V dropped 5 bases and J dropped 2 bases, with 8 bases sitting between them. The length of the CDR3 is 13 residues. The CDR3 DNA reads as TGCGCCAGCAGTCGGGAGCCCTACAATGAGCAGTTCTTC. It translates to CASSREPYNEQFF.

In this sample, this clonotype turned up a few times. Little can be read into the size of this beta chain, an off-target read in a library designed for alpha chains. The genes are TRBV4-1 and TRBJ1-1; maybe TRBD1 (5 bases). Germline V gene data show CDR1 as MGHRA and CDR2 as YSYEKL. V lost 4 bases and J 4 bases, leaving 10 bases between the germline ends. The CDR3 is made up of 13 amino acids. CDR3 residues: CASSLSQGTEAFF. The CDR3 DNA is TGCGCCAGCAGCCTATCCCAGGGCACTGAAGCTTTCTTT.

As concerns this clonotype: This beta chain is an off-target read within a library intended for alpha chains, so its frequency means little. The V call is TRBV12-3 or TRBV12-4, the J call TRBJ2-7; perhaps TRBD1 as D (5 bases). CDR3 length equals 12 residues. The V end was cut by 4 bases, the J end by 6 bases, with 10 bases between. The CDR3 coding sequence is TGTGCCAGCAGTTCGGACACGCGCGAGCAGTACTTC. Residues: CASSSDTREQYF.